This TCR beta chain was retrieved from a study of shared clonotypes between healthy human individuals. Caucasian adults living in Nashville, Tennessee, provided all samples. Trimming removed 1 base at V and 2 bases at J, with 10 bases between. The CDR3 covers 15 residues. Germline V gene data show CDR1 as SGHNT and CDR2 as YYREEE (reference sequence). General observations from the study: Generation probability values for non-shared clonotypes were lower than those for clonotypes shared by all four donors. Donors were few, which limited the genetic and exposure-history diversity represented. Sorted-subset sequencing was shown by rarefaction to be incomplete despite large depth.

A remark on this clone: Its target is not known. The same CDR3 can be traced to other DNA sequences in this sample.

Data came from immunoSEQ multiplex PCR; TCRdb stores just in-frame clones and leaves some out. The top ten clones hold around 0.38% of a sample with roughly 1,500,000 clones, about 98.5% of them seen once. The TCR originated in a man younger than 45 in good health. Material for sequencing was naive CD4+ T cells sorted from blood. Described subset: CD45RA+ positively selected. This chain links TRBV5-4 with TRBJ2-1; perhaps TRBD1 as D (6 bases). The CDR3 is CASSLSQGTYNEQFF. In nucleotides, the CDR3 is TGTGCCAGCAGCTTGAGTCAGGGGACCTACAATGAGCAGTTCTTC.